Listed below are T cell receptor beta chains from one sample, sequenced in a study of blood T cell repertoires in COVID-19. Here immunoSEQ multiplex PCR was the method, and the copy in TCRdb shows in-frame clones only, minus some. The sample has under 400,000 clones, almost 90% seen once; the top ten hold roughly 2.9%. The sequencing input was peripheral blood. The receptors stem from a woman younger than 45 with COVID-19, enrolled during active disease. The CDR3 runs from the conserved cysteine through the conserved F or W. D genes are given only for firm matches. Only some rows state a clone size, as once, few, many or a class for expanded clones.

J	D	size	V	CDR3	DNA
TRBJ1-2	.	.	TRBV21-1	CDGAGDRGNYGYTF	TGCGACGGGGCCGGGGACAGGGGAAACTATGGCTACACCTTC
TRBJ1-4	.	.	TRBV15	CATSRDSGGGEKLFF	TGTGCCACCAGCAGAGATTCGGGGGGTGGGGAAAAACTGTTTTTT
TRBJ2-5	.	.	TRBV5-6	CASSLGRAGQETQYF	TGTGCCAGCAGCTTGGGCAGGGCCGGTCAAGAGACCCAGTACTTC
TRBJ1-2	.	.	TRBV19	CASSPQAGYGYTF	TGTGCCAGTAGTCCTCAGGCGGGCTATGGCTACACCTTC
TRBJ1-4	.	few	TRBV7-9	CASSPWQGSNEKLFF	TGTGCCAGCTCACCATGGCAGGGATCTAATGAAAAACTGTTTTTT
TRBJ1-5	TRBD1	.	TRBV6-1	CASSDGDRGGVDQPQHF	TGTGCCAGCAGTGACGGGGACAGGGGTGGCGTAGATCAGCCCCAGCATTTT
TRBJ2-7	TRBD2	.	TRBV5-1	CASSPGLAFAYEQYF	TGCGCCAGCAGCCCTGGACTAGCGTTCGCCTACGAGCAGTACTTC
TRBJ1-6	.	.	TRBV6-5	CASSYEGVLDSPLHF	TGTGCCAGCAGTTACGAAGGGGTTCTGGATTCACCCCTCCACTTT
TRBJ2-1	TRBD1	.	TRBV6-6	CASRQPGQGAYEQFF	TGTGCCAGCAGACAACCGGGACAGGGGGCCTATGAGCAGTTCTTC
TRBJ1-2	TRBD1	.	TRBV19	CASRDTSDRGLQGYTF	TGTGCCAGTCGCGATACCTCGGACAGGGGACTTCAAGGCTACACCTTC
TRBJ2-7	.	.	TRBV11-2	CASSLGSYSYEQYF	TGTGCCAGCAGCTTAGGATCCTACTCCTACGAGCAGTACTTC
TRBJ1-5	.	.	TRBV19	CASTEGVYSNQPQHF	TGTGCCAGTACCGAGGGCGTTTATAGCAATCAGCCCCAGCATTTT
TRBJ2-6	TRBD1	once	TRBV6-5	CASSNRGSGANVLTF	TGTGCCAGCAGCAACAGGGGCTCTGGGGCCAACGTCCTGACTTTC
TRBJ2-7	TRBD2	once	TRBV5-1	CASRGTSGEEVYEQYF	TGCGCCAGCAGGGGGACTAGCGGGGAGGAGGTCTACGAGCAGTACTTC
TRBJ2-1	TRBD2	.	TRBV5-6	CASSLEPWTSGYNEQFF	TGTGCCAGCAGCTTGGAACCATGGACTAGCGGGTACAATGAGCAGTTCTTC
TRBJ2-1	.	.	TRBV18	CASSPPGGDYNEQFF	TGTGCCAGCTCACCACCGGGGGGTGACTACAATGAGCAGTTCTTC
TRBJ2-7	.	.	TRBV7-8	CASSSISDSRAYEQYF	TGTGCCAGCAGCTCTATTTCTGACAGTCGTGCGTACGAGCAGTACTTC
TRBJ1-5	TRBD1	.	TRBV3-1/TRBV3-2	CASSNRGGNQPQHF	TGTGCCAGCAGCAACAGGGGTGGCAATCAGCCCCAGCATTTT
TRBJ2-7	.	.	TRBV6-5	CASSQGHGSEQYF	TGTGCCAGCAGCCAGGGACATGGAAGCGAGCAGTACTTC
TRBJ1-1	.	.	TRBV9	CASSVAGIRGNTEAFF	TGTGCCAGCAGCGTAGCCGGAATTCGGGGGAACACTGAAGCTTTCTTT
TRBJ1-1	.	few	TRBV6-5	CASRTEGTEAFF	TGTGCCAGCAGGACGGAGGGCACTGAAGCTTTCTTT
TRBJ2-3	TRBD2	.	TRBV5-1	CASSLNSGTDTQYF	TGCGCCAGCAGCTTGAATAGCGGGACAGATACGCAGTATTTT
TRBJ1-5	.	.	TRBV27	CASSLFVNQPQHF	TGTGCCAGCAGTTTATTCGTAAATCAGCCCCAGCATTTT
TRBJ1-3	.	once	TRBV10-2	CASSESSGWTIYF	TGCGCCAGCAGTGAGTCGTCCGGTTGGACCATATATTTT
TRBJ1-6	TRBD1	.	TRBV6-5	CASRLTGTANSPLHF	TGTGCCAGCAGGTTAACCGGGACAGCCAATTCACCCCTCCACTTT
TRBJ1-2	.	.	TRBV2	CASGQTNYGYTF	TGTGCCAGCGGACAGACTAACTATGGCTACACCTTC
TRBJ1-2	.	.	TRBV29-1	CSVDRVNYGYTF	TGCAGCGTTGACAGGGTTAACTATGGCTACACCTTC
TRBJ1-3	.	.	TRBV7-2	CASRRDSSGNTIYF	TGTGCCAGCAGACGCGACAGTTCTGGAAACACCATATATTTT
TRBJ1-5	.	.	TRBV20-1	CSASRGISNQPQHF	TGCAGTGCTAGTAGGGGGATTAGCAATCAGCCCCAGCATTTT
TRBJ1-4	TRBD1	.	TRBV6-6	CASRGGQADNEKLFF	TGTGCCAGCAGGGGGGGACAGGCCGACAATGAAAAACTGTTTTTT
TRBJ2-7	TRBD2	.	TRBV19	CASSIVFVREIVHEQYF	TGTGCCAGTAGTATAGTTTTTGTGCGGGAGATTGTACACGAGCAGTACTTC
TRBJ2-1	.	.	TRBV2	CASREGFNEQFF	TGTGCCAGCAGGGAGGGTTTCAATGAGCAGTTCTTC
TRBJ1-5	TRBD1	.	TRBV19	CASSIRTGWYQPQHF	TGTGCCAGTAGTATCAGGACAGGGTGGTATCAGCCCCAGCATTTT
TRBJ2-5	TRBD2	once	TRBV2	CASNRVLAGPETQYF	TGTGCCAGCAACCGGGTCCTAGCGGGACCGGAGACCCAGTACTTC
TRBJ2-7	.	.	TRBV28	CASRLPGTGSEREQYF	TGTGCCAGCAGGCTACCGGGAACAGGGAGCGAAAGGGAGCAGTACTTC
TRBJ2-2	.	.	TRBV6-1	CASSEATGQNTGELFF	TGTGCCAGCAGTGAAGCCACAGGGCAAAACACCGGGGAGCTGTTTTTT
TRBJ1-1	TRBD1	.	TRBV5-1	CASSLRRGPENTEAFF	TGCGCCAGCAGCTTAAGGAGGGGGCCGGAGAACACTGAAGCTTTCTTT
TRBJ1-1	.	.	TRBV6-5	CASKLAGRNTEAFF	TGTGCCAGCAAGCTAGCCGGGCGGAACACTGAAGCTTTCTTT
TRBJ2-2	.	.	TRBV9	CASSARTGTGELFF	TGTGCCAGCAGCGCCCGGACTGGAACCGGGGAGCTGTTTTTT
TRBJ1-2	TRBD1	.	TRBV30	CAWSRGQGSNYGYTF	TGTGCCTGGAGCCGGGGACAGGGTTCAAACTATGGCTACACCTTC
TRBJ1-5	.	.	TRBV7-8	CASSPRDKGLGRNQPQHF	TGTGCCAGCAGCCCTCGGGACAAGGGGTTAGGTAGGAATCAGCCCCAGCATTTT
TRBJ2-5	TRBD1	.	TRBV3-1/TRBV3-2	CASSLGTVQETQYF	TGTGCCAGCAGCCTAGGGACAGTCCAAGAGACCCAGTACTTC
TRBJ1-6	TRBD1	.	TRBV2	CASRSTTGNYNSPLHF	TGTGCCAGCAGGTCCACGACAGGGAACTATAATTCACCCCTCCACTTT
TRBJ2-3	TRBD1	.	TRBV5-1	CASSTGTGEKADTQYF	TGCGCCAGCAGCACAGGGACAGGGGAGAAAGCAGATACGCAGTATTTT